The 8 T cell receptor beta chains presented below share a single source sample, sequenced in a study of T cell repertoires in cytomegalovirus infection. No cognate antigen is known for these TCRs. MiXCR was run by TCRdb on the reads, yielding one entry per CDR3 protein. Of about 900,000 distinct CDR3 sequences in the sample, approximately 32% were seen once. This specimen was cultured CD8+ T cells from PBMCs, taken from culture after CMV antigen stimulation. These receptors all come from a human donor in good health (CMV status not recorded). Some clones in this sample may be carry-over from other donors' samples.

CDR3 DNA sequence: TGCAGTGCTAGACCCCTGAGGGGAGATACGCAGTATTTT. Amino acid sequence: CSARPLRGDTQYF. The rearrangement uses TRBV20-1 and TRBJ2-3; D may correspond to TRBD1 or TRBD2 (5 bases each). Trimming removed 2 bases at V and 5 bases at J, with 11 bases between. This CDR3 spans 13 amino acids. Germline V gene data show CDR1 as DFQATT and CDR2 as SNEGSKA (reference sequence).

Only a few counts were recorded for this clonotype. The chain couples TRBV11-2 to TRBJ1-4, with a weak D call TRBD1 (5 bases). Trimming removed 5 bases from V and 6 bases from J, with 16 bases in between. This CDR3 comprises 15 residues. In germline, CDR1 is SGHAT, CDR2 FQNNGV. DNA for the CDR3: TGTGCCAGCAGCCCTTCCGGGGCAAAGTATGAAAAACTGTTTTTT. The encoded protein is CASSPSGAKYEKLFF. Full variable domain (outside the CDR3, taken from reference TRBV11-2 and TRBJ1-4): EAGVAQSPRYKIIEKRQSVAFWCNPISGHATLYWYQQILGQGPKLLIQFQNNGVVDDSQLPKDRFSAERLKGVDSTLKIQPAKLEDSAVYLCASSPSGAKYEKLFFGSGTQLSVL.

This clonotype was found a few times. The DNA of the CDR3 is TGTGCCAGCAGATGGACCGGGACAGAAGATTCACCCCTCCACTTT. It is translated as CASRWTGTEDSPLHF. The gene calls are TRBV7-8 and TRBJ1-6, with 7 nucleotides matching TRBD1. Germline CDR1 is SGHVS and CDR2 is FQNEAQ. The CDR3 extends over 15 amino acids. Unmatched junction bases numbered 10, after V lost 6 bases and J lost 8 bases.

This clonotype was picked up one time. The rearrangement uses TRBV10-2 and TRBJ2-5; the match to TRBD1 covers 10 bases. Looked up from germline, CDR1 is WSHSY and CDR2 is SAAADI. The ends lost 5 bases at V and 11 bases at J; junction bases unmatched: 8. This CDR3 is 13 amino acids long. The CDR3 DNA reads TGCGCCAGCAGTAACCGGGACAGGGGTGCACAGTACTTC. It translates to CASSNRDRGAQYF.

This clonotype was detected only once. The chain links TRBV9 to TRBJ2-5; 14 positions agree with TRBD2. The CDR3 covers 16 residues. The V gene's germline CDR1 is SGDLS and CDR2 YYNGEE. With 3 bases clipped from V and 5 bases from J, the junction kept 6 bases outside the gene matches. CDR3 loop: CASSAGLAGAGETQYF. The CDR3 coding sequence is TGTGCCAGCAGCGCGGGACTAGCGGGGGCCGGGGAGACCCAGTACTTC.

This clonotype was recorded at least ten times. V is TRBV27 and J is TRBJ1-1; D gene ambiguous. The CDR3 length is 13 residues. V shed 1 base and J shed 5 bases, with 8 bases lying between them. Germline V gene data show CDR1 as MNHEY and CDR2 as SMNVEV (reference sequence). The DNA for the CDR3 is TGTGCCAGCAGTTTATGGAGGGAGACTGAAGCTTTCTTT. Residues: CASSLWRETEAFF.

This chain joins TRBV7-2 and TRBJ2-2; the match to TRBD2 covers 8 bases. V lost 6 bases to trimming and J lost 4 bases; unmatched junction nucleotides: 13. This CDR3 comprises 17 residues. CDR1 SGHTA and CDR2 FQGNSA come from the germline V gene. The CDR3 DNA sequence: TGTGCCAGCAGAAGAGTCCAAGCGGGGGACCTCACCGGGGAGCTGTTTTTT. Residues: CASRRVQAGDLTGELFF.

This chain connects TRBV10-3 to TRBJ1-5; TRBD1 agrees at 7 bases. Germline lookup yields CDR1 ENHRY and CDR2 SYGVKD. The CDR3 runs 15 residues. V was clipped by 3 bases and J by 5 bases; unmatched bases: 7. In nucleotides, the CDR3 is TGTGCCATCAGTGAATATAGACAGGGCGATCAGCCCCAGCATTTT. Amino acids: CAISEYRQGDQPQHF.